A single sample is the source of the 18 T cell receptor beta chains below, sequenced in a study of T-cell memory formation after mild COVID-19. MiXCR, run by TCRdb on the 5' RACE reads, gives a single entry per CDR3 protein. The sample holds more than 110,000 distinct CDR3 sequences, 11% to 15% seen once. Sequencing was performed on PBMCs or a T cell subset sorted from them (not recorded which). Receptor source: an adult woman who had mild COVID-19 (a few samples of this study predate the infection). Cell type and time point are not known.

This clonotype was seen more than once but under ten times. The chain joins TRBV2 to TRBJ1-1; the D gene is possibly TRBD1 (5 bases). CDR3 length: 11 amino acids. CDR1 is SNHLY and CDR2 is FYNNEI in the germline V gene. Trimming took off 10 bases at V and 2 bases at J, with 8 bases between the two ends. The CDR3 loop is CATWGNTEAFF. The CDR3 nucleotides are TGTGCCACATGGGGCAACACTGAAGCTTTCTTT.

The chain has TRBV7-2 and TRBJ1-5, with 9 bases aligning to TRBD1. Losses at the gene ends were 0 bases for V and 7 bases for J; bases not matched to a gene: 10. Germline V gene data show CDR1 as SGHTA and CDR2 as FQGNSA. This CDR3 spans 17 amino acids. In DNA form, the CDR3 reads TGTGCCAGCAGCTTAGCGGTGGGGACAGGGTCACAACAGCCCCAGCATTTT. Translated: CASSLAVGTGSQQPQHF.

At least ten counts were recorded for this clonotype. The chain recombines TRBV20-1 with TRBJ2-7; D is possibly TRBD2 (5 bases). V gave up 3 bases and J gave up 3 bases, with 21 bases separating them. This CDR3 spans 16 amino acids. In germline, CDR1 is DFQATT, CDR2 SNEGSKA (reference sequence). CDR3 sequence reads: CSASPTVANRNYEQYF. CDR3 sequence (DNA): TGCAGTGCTAGCCCAACAGTAGCGAACCGCAACTACGAGCAGTACTTC.

This chain connects TRBV6-6 to TRBJ2-2; TRBD2 agrees at 7 bases. The junction had 6 bases not matched to a gene; V was cut back by 2 bases and J by 0 bases. Germline values: CDR1 MNHNY, CDR2 SVGAGI (reference sequence). The CDR3 covers 17 residues. Here the CDR3 reads CASSYPSGNANTGELFF. CDR3 coding DNA: TGTGCCAGCAGTTACCCTAGCGGAAATGCGAACACCGGGGAGCTGTTTTTT.

The chain links TRBV11-2 to TRBJ2-7, with D unresolved. Trimming removed 5 bases from V and 3 bases from J, with 11 bases in between. Germline lookup yields CDR1 SGHAT and CDR2 FQNNGV. The CDR3 runs to 13 residues. The CDR3 DNA reads TGTGCCAGCAGCCCCCCCCGCGTCTACGAGCAGTACTTC. Translating gives CASSPPRVYEQYF.

This clonotype was seen only a few times. This sequence may be a read error, since a much larger clone differs from it by one base. V gene TRBV7-3 combines with J gene TRBJ2-1; possibly TRBD2 for D (6 bases). Germline CDR1 reads SGHTA; CDR2 reads FQGTGA. Trimming took 0 bases from V and 0 from J, leaving 12 bases between them. The CDR3 totals 17 residues. The CDR3 reads CASSLTGGTSSYNEQFF. CDR3 in DNA: TGTGCCAGCAGCTTAACAGGCGGGACGAGCTCCTACAATGAGCAGTTCTTC.

The V gene is TRBV7-6, the J gene TRBJ2-1, with no clear D. Germline V CDR1 and CDR2: SGHVS, FNYEAQ. V was cut by 3 bases and J by 6 bases, with 9 bases left in between. This CDR3 has 13 amino acids. CDR3: CASSLSDINEQFF. As DNA, the CDR3 is TGTGCCAGCAGCTTGAGTGATATCAATGAGCAGTTCTTC. Filled out from reference TRBV7-6 and TRBJ2-1, the complete variable domain reads GAGVSQSPRYKVTKRGQDVALRCDPISGHVSLYWYRQALGQGPEFLTYFNYEAQQDKSGLPNDRFSAERPEGSISTLTIQRTEQRDSAMYRCASSLSDINEQFFGPGTRLTVL.

At least ten counts were recorded for this clonotype. V is TRBV29-1 and J is TRBJ2-1; no reliable D call. This CDR3 is 10 amino acids long. CDR1 is SQVTM, CDR2 ANQGSEA, per germline. V shed 6 bases and J shed 5 bases, with 5 bases lying between them. The CDR3: CSVSHNEQFF. The CDR3 DNA follows: TGCAGCGTGAGTCACAATGAGCAGTTCTTC.

CDR3 coding DNA: TGTGCCAGCAGCTTAGTAGCGGGGTCGGAAGAGACCCAGTACTTC. This gives the protein CASSLVAGSEETQYF. The chain couples TRBV7-9 to TRBJ2-5; TRBD2 matches 8 bases. The junction had 4 bases not matched to a gene; V was cut back by 1 base and J by 3 bases. The germline CDR1 and CDR2 sequences are SEHNR and FQNEAQ (reference sequence). The length of the CDR3 is 15 residues. Together with reference TRBV7-9 and TRBJ2-5, the CDR3 gives the full variable domain: DTGVSQNPRHKITKRGQNVTFRCDPISEHNRLYWYRQTLGQGPEFLTYFQNEAQLEKSRLLSDRFSAERPKGSFSTLEIQRTEQGDSAMYLCASSLVAGSEETQYFGPGTRLLVL.

A few counts support this clonotype. This chain links TRBV6-1 with TRBJ1-2; D is ambiguous. CDR3 length: 12 residues. The V gene's germline CDR1 is MNHNS and CDR2 SASEGT. V gave up 6 bases and J gave up 8 bases, with 13 bases separating them. The CDR3 sequence is CASSVDIRGYTF. For the CDR3, the DNA is TGTGCCAGCAGCGTAGACATCAGAGGCTACACCTTC.

This clonotype was seen a handful of times. The chain has TRBV5-4 and TRBJ1-1, with unresolved D. With 4 bases removed from V and 5 bases from J, the gap between germline ends came to 18 bases. This CDR3 has 15 amino acids. Germline V CDR1 and CDR2: SGHNT, YYREEE (reference sequence). The CDR3, as DNA: TGTGCCAGCAGCCCCAGCCCCGGGGAGGAAACTGAAGCTTTCTTT. It yields the protein CASSPSPGEETEAFF. Full variable domain (outside the CDR3, taken from reference TRBV5-4 and TRBJ1-1): ETGVTQSPTHLIKTRGQQVTLRCSSQSGHNTVSWYQQALGQGPQFIFQYYREEENGRGNFPPRFSGLQFPNYSSELNVNALELDDSALYLCASSPSPGEETEAFFGQGTRLTVV.

Ten or more counts support this clonotype. V is TRBV14 and J is TRBJ1-2; 9 bases fit TRBD1. CDR1 and CDR2 from the germline V gene are SGHDN and FVKESK. The ends lost 5 bases at V and 2 bases at J; junction bases unmatched: 0. The CDR3 length is 13 residues. CDR3 DNA: TGTGCCAGCAGCGGGACAGGGAACTATGGCTACACCTTC. Translating it yields CASSGTGNYGYTF.

In this sample, this clonotype turned up a few times. The J gene is TRBJ2-3, the V gene TRBV15; D is possibly TRBD2 (5 bases). V shed 1 base and J shed 2 bases, with 16 bases lying between them. This CDR3 spans 17 amino acids. Germline V gene lookup returns CDR1 LNHNV and CDR2 YYDKDF (reference sequence). This CDR3 is CATSRARSGFYTDTQYF. The CDR3 coding sequence is TGTGCCACCAGCAGAGCAAGAAGCGGTTTCTACACAGATACGCAGTATTTT. The full variable domain, with the rest looked up from reference TRBV15 and TRBJ2-3, is DAMVIQNPRYQVTQFGKPVTLSCSQTLNHNVMYWYQQKSSQAPKLLFHYYDKDFNNEADTPDNFQSRRPNTSFCFLDIRSPGLGDTAMYLCATSRARSGFYTDTQYFGPGTRLTVL.

The chain couples TRBV7-8 to TRBJ1-2, with TRBD1 identical over 10 bases. This CDR3 has 20 amino acids. The V segment lost 3 bases and the J segment 0 bases; nucleotides outside the gene matches: 16. The germline CDR1 and CDR2 sequences are SGHVS and FQNEAQ. The CDR3 protein is CASSLARQGAPLETNYGYTF. The CDR3 DNA is TGTGCCAGCAGCTTGGCACGACAGGGGGCTCCGCTAGAAACTAACTATGGCTACACCTTC.

V is TRBV20-1 and J is TRBJ1-2; maybe TRBD1 (5 bases). Germline values: CDR1 DFQATT, CDR2 SNEGSKA (reference sequence). V was cut by 2 bases and J by 0 bases, with 7 bases left in between. This CDR3 spans 13 amino acids. The CDR3 sequence: CSARRQTNYGYTF. In nucleotides, the CDR3 is TGCAGTGCTAGACGACAGACTAACTATGGCTACACCTTC.

This chain joins TRBV25-1 and TRBJ1-2; 8 nucleotides agree with TRBD1. CDR3 length equals 16 residues. The J segment lost 1 base and the V segment lost 1 base, leaving 5 bases of the junction unmatched. Per the germline V gene, CDR1 is MGHDK and CDR2 is SYGVNS. The CDR3 reads CASSEFRGQGNYGYTF. CDR3 sequence (DNA): TGTGCCAGCAGTGAATTTCGAGGACAGGGTAACTATGGCTACACCTTC.

This clonotype has only one observation. The chain employs TRBV30 and TRBJ2-2; possible D gene TRBD2, 5 bases. CDR1 is GTSNPN and CDR2 is SVGIG in the germline V gene (reference sequence). CDR3 length: 16 amino acids. V was cut by 1 base and J by 4 bases, with 16 bases left in between. As DNA, the CDR3 is TGTGCCTGGAGTGAACGGTCCCGGACTTTCACCGGGGAGCTGTTTTTT. Amino acid sequence: CAWSERSRTFTGELFF.

This clonotype was found a few times. The J gene is TRBJ1-1, the V gene TRBV5-1; D is unresolved. Germline assignment: CDR1 SGHRS and CDR2 YFSETQ. The germline V and J ends were trimmed by 0 bases and 4 bases, with 7 bases remaining between them. This CDR3 spans 13 amino acids. CDR3 sequence (DNA): TGCGCCAGCAGCTTGGCCTGGGCCACTGAAGCTTTCTTT. This gives the protein CASSLAWATEAFF. Based on the CDR3 plus reference TRBV5-1 and TRBJ1-1, the full variable domain is KAGVTQTPRYLIKTRGQQVTLSCSPISGHRSVSWYQQTPGQGLQFLFEYFSETQRNKGNFPGRFSGRQFSNSRSEMNVSTLELGDSALYLCASSLAWATEAFFGQGTRLTVV.